This is a list of T cell receptor beta chains from one sample in a study of blood T cell repertoires in COVID-19. Assay: immunoSEQ multiplex PCR; the TCRdb copy retains only in-frame clones and omits some. The table shows 200,000 to 250,000 clones, with about 81% occurring only once. The sequencing sample was made of peripheral blood. The receptor set was obtained from a woman of 80 years or more with COVID-19, enrolled during active disease. The CDR3 runs from the conserved cysteine through the conserved F or W. The D gene is left open where the match is weak. Size values are once, few and many counts, or a class for expanded clones, and some rows have none.

TRBD1	TRBV19	NA	14	TRBJ1-2	TGTGCCAGTAGGAAGACAGGGGAGTCGAGCGGCTACACCTTC	CASRKTGESSGYTF
TRBD1	TRBV5-6	NA	16	TRBJ1-4	TGTGCCAGCAGCTTGTTCCAGGGGGCCTTCAATGAAAAACTGTTTTTT	CASSLFQGAFNEKLFF
TRBD1	TRBV2	NA	13	TRBJ1-1	TGTGCCACCCGACAGGGGGCGAAGACTGAAGCTTTCTTT	CATRQGAKTEAFF
NA	TRBV6-5	NA	14	TRBJ1-2	TGTGCCAGCAGTTACATGGGGGGGGGCAATGGCTACACCTTC	CASSYMGGGNGYTF
NA	TRBV3-1/TRBV3-2	NA	17	TRBJ2-2	TGTGCCAGCAGCCGGGGAATATCGGGGGGCCTCACCGGGGAGCTGTTTTTT	CASSRGISGGLTGELFF
NA	TRBV5-1	NA	15	TRBJ1-1	TGCGCCAGCAGCTTTTCGGGGATCCCGGGCACTGAAGCTTTCTTT	CASSFSGIPGTEAFF
NA	TRBV7-3	NA	14	TRBJ2-2	TGTGCCAGCAGCCCATTCGGGGGCACCGGGGAGCTGTTTTTT	CASSPFGGTGELFF
TRBD1	TRBV19	NA	13	TRBJ1-2	TGTGCCAGTAGTCCGGACAGGGTCGGCGGCTACACCTTC	CASSPDRVGGYTF
TRBD2	TRBV2	once	13	TRBJ2-2	TGTGCCAGCAGAGCGGGGGTGGTCGGGGAGCTGTTTTTT	CASRAGVVGELFF
NA	TRBV28	few	15	TRBJ1-5	NA	CASSTSDRSNQPQHF
NA	TRBV4-3	NA	15	TRBJ1-4	TGCGCCAGCAGCCCGTCCCGGGGGACCTCCGAAAAACTGTTTTTT	CASSPSRGTSEKLFF
NA	TRBV30	NA	13	TRBJ1-6	TGTGCCTGGAGGGAGGACAGAAATTCACCCCTCCACTTT	CAWREDRNSPLHF
NA	TRBV7-9	NA	15	TRBJ1-2	TGTGCCAGCAGCGTAACGGGTGTGGGGGGCTATGGCTACACCTTC	CASSVTGVGGYGYTF
NA	TRBV30	NA	12	TRBJ1-1	TGTGCCTGGAGGGGGCTTTCGAATGAAGCTTTCTTT	CAWRGLSNEAFF
NA	TRBV7-8	NA	15	TRBJ2-2	TGTGCCAGCAGCAACGGGGACACGAACACCGGGGAGCTGTTTTTT	CASSNGDTNTGELFF
NA	TRBV20-1	once	11	TRBJ2-3	TGCAGTGCTGTCCCAGCAGATACGCAGTATTTT	CSAVPADTQYF
NA	TRBV18	NA	14	TRBJ1-1	TGTGCCAGCTCACCACGACAGACCAACACTGAAGCTTTCTTT	CASSPRQTNTEAFF
TRBD1	TRBV19	NA	15	TRBJ2-2	TGTGCCAGTAGTGGGGCAGGGGGCTTCGCCGGGGAGCTGTTTTTT	CASSGAGGFAGELFF
TRBD2	TRBV5-1	NA	16	TRBJ2-1	TGCGCCAGCAGCTTGGACCCTCTAGCGGGGAGGAATGAGCAGTTCTTC	CASSLDPLAGRNEQFF
TRBD1	TRBV14	NA	21	TRBJ2-3	TGTGCCAGCAGCCAAGACAGGACAGGGGGCTCAGGGGGCGATGGCACAGATACGCAGTATTTT	CASSQDRTGGSGGDGTDTQYF
NA	TRBV20-1	NA	11	TRBJ2-1	TGCAGTGCTAACCAGTACAATGAGCAGTTCTTC	CSANQYNEQFF
NA	TRBV7-2	NA	17	TRBJ2-6	TGTGCCAGCAGCTCCAGAGGCGGCCCGTCCGGGGCCAACGTCCTGACTTTC	CASSSRGGPSGANVLTF
TRBD2	TRBV6-6	NA	15	TRBJ2-7	TGTGCCAGCAGGGGGAATGGCGGGAGGAAGTACGAGCAGTACTTC	CASRGNGGRKYEQYF
NA	TRBV19	once	15	TRBJ1-2	TGTGCCAGTAACCCTCAGGGAATCTCTAACTATGGCTACACCTTC	CASNPQGISNYGYTF
NA	TRBV20-1	NA	11	TRBJ1-2	TGCAGTGCTGGAGTTGTGCGAGGCTACACCTTC	CSAGVVRGYTF
NA	TRBV6-6	NA	15	TRBJ1-4	TGTGCCAGCAGTCGGACAGATGAAACTAATGAAAAACTGTTTTTT	CASSRTDETNEKLFF
TRBD1	TRBV28	once	17	TRBJ1-5	TGTGCCAGCAGCCCCGACAGGGCGGAGGTTGGCAATCAGCCCCAGCATTTT	CASSPDRAEVGNQPQHF
NA	TRBV6-6	NA	15	TRBJ1-6	TGTGCCACCGGGGACTCGTCGGGGACTTATTCACCCCTCCACTTT	CATGDSSGTYSPLHF
NA	TRBV12-5	once	13	TRBJ1-6	TGTGCTAGTGGTTTGTCTCATAATTCACCCCTCCACTTT	CASGLSHNSPLHF
TRBD1	TRBV7-9	NA	15	TRBJ1-6	TGTGCCAGCAGCAAACAGGGGACGGTTAATTCACCCCTCCACTTT	CASSKQGTVNSPLHF
NA	TRBV5-1	NA	15	TRBJ1-3	TGCGCCAGCAGCCCGGACGGGAACTCTGGAAACACCATATATTTT	CASSPDGNSGNTIYF
NA	TRBV7-9	NA	13	TRBJ2-7	TGTGCCAGCAGCTTACTCAGGGTGGGCGAGCAGTACTTC	CASSLLRVGEQYF
NA	TRBV14	NA	14	TRBJ2-7	TGTGCCAGCAGCCAGCGACAGGACACCTACGAGCAGTACTTC	CASSQRQDTYEQYF
TRBD1	TRBV2	NA	13	TRBJ1-2	TGTGCCAGCAGTTATGAGACAGGGATAGGCTACACCTTC	CASSYETGIGYTF
NA	TRBV11-2	NA	13	TRBJ2-7	TGTGCCAGCAGTCGGAACTATGCATACGAGCAGTACTTC	CASSRNYAYEQYF
NA	TRBV29-1	NA	11	TRBJ2-1	TGCAGCCCCGTAATGGCGGGAGAGCAGTTCTTC	CSPVMAGEQFF
NA	TRBV30	once	12	TRBJ1-2	TGTGCCTGGAGGGCAGGGTCAGGTGGCTACACCTTC	CAWRAGSGGYTF
NA	TRBV18	NA	14	TRBJ2-7	TGTGCCAGCTCCCCTGGGGCTTCCTCCTACGAGCAGTACTTC	CASSPGASSYEQYF
TRBD1	TRBV7-9	once	15	TRBJ1-5	TGTGCCAGCAGGCTACCCGGGACAGCTTATCAGCCCCAGCATTTT	CASRLPGTAYQPQHF
NA	TRBV7-2	once	12	TRBJ2-7	TGTGCCAGCAGCCATAATCCAGGAGAGCAGTACTTC	CASSHNPGEQYF
NA	TRBV6-5	NA	16	TRBJ1-5	TGTGCCAGCAGTTACTCGACAGAGGTCGGCAATCAGCCCCAGCATTTT	CASSYSTEVGNQPQHF
NA	TRBV14	NA	17	TRBJ1-2	TGTGCCAGCAGCCAAGAAGCCTCGTTCCGGGGGACCTATGGCTACACCTTC	CASSQEASFRGTYGYTF
TRBD1	TRBV28	NA	15	TRBJ1-4	TGTGCCAGCAGTTTAATTGGCCAGGGGGGAGAAAAACTGTTTTTT	CASSLIGQGGEKLFF
NA	TRBV7-9	NA	14	TRBJ2-3	TGTGCCAGCAGCTTAGTGGCTAGCACAGATACGCAGTATTTT	CASSLVASTDTQYF